A selection of T cell receptor beta chains follows, all from one sample in a study of blood T cells in healthy people across ages. TCRdb itself ran the 5' RACE reads through MiXCR, one entry per CDR3 protein. The top ten clones hold roughly 12% of a sample with under 2 million distinct CDR3 sequences, around 35% of them seen once. Input material: blood. The receptors here all came from a young woman in good health. Both conserved end residues are part of each CDR3. Fields, in order: clone size, V gene, J gene, D gene, CDR3 protein, CDR3 DNA. A D gene is named only where the DNA matches it firmly. Clone size is stated in some rows and not others, as once, few, many or a class when expanded.

size: -; V: TRBV4-1; J: TRBJ2-7; D: -; CDR3: CASSQVGDPGTYEQYF; DNA: TGCGCCAGCAGCCAAGTAGGGGACCCGGGCACCTACGAGCAGTACTTC
size: -; V: TRBV12-3/TRBV12-4; J: TRBJ2-3; D: -; CDR3: CASNSFGSTTGRTDAQYF; DNA: TGTGCCAGCAATTCGTTCGGGTCCACAACTGGTAGAACAGATGCGCAGTATTTT
size: few; V: TRBV20-1; J: TRBJ1-5; D: -; CDR3: CSAREGGAVGQPQHF; DNA: TGCAGTGCTAGAGAAGGGGGGGCTGTCGGTCAGCCCCAGCATTTT
size: -; V: TRBV7-2; J: TRBJ1-2; D: -; CDR3: CASSLTRDTPNYGYTF; DNA: TGTGCCAGCAGCTTGACGCGGGACACGCCTAACTATGGCTACACCTTC
size: -; V: TRBV6-1; J: TRBJ2-7; D: -; CDR3: CASSERRFSYEQYF; DNA: TGTGCCAGCAGTGAGCGGCGGTTCTCCTACGAGCAGTACTTC
size: -; V: TRBV3-1; J: TRBJ2-1; D: -; CDR3: CASSQRALAMDNEQFF; DNA: TGTGCCAGCAGCCAACGAGCGTTGGCAATGGACAATGAGCAGTTCTTC
size: few; V: TRBV3-1; J: TRBJ1-1; D: -; CDR3: CASSQDLVVPEAFF; DNA: TGTGCCAGCAGCCAAGATCTTGTCGTCCCTGAAGCTTTCTTT
size: -; V: TRBV4-1; J: TRBJ2-2; D: TRBD2; CDR3: CASRGLAATLSNTGELFF; DNA: TGCGCCAGCAGGGGACTAGCGGCCACTCTCTCGAACACCGGGGAGCTGTTTTTT
size: -; V: TRBV5-1; J: TRBJ2-7; D: -; CDR3: CASSLTGPTEQYF; DNA: TGCGCCAGCAGCTTAACCGGGCCAACTGAGCAGTACTTC
size: few; V: TRBV15; J: TRBJ2-5; D: -; CDR3: CATSRERRPEETQYF; DNA: TGTGCCACCAGCAGAGAGCGACGGCCCGAAGAGACCCAGTACTTC
size: few; V: TRBV4-1; J: TRBJ2-1; D: TRBD2; CDR3: CASSSYKRGTSVVEQFF; DNA: TGCGCCAGCAGCTCCTACAAACGGGGGACTAGCGTCGTTGAGCAGTTCTTC
size: few; V: TRBV12-3/TRBV12-4; J: TRBJ2-1; D: -; CDR3: CASRWTANEQFF; DNA: TGTGCCAGCAGATGGACAGCCAATGAGCAGTTCTTC
size: -; V: TRBV14; J: TRBJ2-3; D: -; CDR3: CASSQEGRPFVPDTQYF; DNA: TGTGCCAGCAGCCAAGAGGGGAGACCCTTCGTCCCAGATACGCAGTATTTT
size: -; V: TRBV20-1; J: TRBJ1-1; D: -; CDR3: CSASPQGSSEAFF; DNA: TGCAGTGCTAGCCCCCAGGGATCCTCTGAAGCTTTCTTT
size: -; V: TRBV5-1; J: TRBJ2-5; D: -; CDR3: CASSLEASRQETQYF; DNA: TGCGCCAGCAGCTTGGAAGCCAGCCGCCAAGAGACCCAGTACTTC
size: -; V: TRBV7-2; J: TRBJ2-1; D: -; CDR3: CASSPEGGRYEQFF; DNA: TGTGCCAGCAGCCCCGAAGGGGGGCGTTATGAGCAGTTCTTC
size: -; V: TRBV29-1; J: TRBJ2-1; D: -; CDR3: CSVERGTQYNEQFF; DNA: TGCAGCGTTGAAAGAGGGACACAATACAATGAGCAGTTCTTC
size: -; V: TRBV14; J: TRBJ1-4; D: -; CDR3: CASSLVGDRPEKLFF; DNA: TGTGCCAGCAGCCTTGTGGGGGACCGCCCTGAAAAACTGTTTTTT
size: few; V: TRBV2; J: TRBJ2-3; D: TRBD2; CDR3: CASSALALSTDTQYF; DNA: TGTGCCAGCAGTGCACTAGCGCTTAGCACAGATACGCAGTATTTT
size: once; V: TRBV27; J: TRBJ2-2; D: TRBD1; CDR3: CASTPGDRYTGELFF; DNA: TGTGCCAGCACCCCTGGGGACAGGTACACCGGGGAGCTGTTTTTT
size: -; V: TRBV5-1; J: TRBJ2-6; D: TRBD1; CDR3: CASSGGTGSSGANVLTF; DNA: TGCGCCAGCAGCGGGGGGACAGGCTCCTCTGGGGCCAACGTCCTGACTTTC
size: few; V: TRBV7-9; J: TRBJ2-1; D: -; CDR3: CATRGMDHPYNEQFF; DNA: TGTGCCACCAGGGGTATGGACCACCCTTACAATGAGCAGTTCTTC
size: -; V: TRBV5-1; J: TRBJ2-1; D: TRBD2; CDR3: CASSLSLGGGGAWYEQFF; DNA: TGCGCCAGCAGCTTATCCCTTGGTGGCGGGGGGGCCTGGTATGAGCAGTTCTTC
size: -; V: TRBV28; J: TRBJ1-5; D: -; CDR3: CASSLDRGEEDQPQHF; DNA: TGTGCCAGCAGTTTGGATCGTGGGGAAGAGGATCAGCCCCAGCATTTT
size: -; V: TRBV6-6; J: TRBJ2-7; D: -; CDR3: CASSYSQDSKYEQYF; DNA: TGTGCCAGCAGTTACTCGCAGGACAGTAAATACGAGCAGTACTTC
size: -; V: TRBV7-3; J: TRBJ2-1; D: -; CDR3: CASSPRGSRGNDEQFF; DNA: TGTGCCAGCAGCCCACGGGGGAGTCGGGGGAACGATGAGCAGTTCTTC
size: -; V: TRBV6-6; J: TRBJ2-5; D: -; CDR3: CASSPPTVQETQYF; DNA: TGTGCCAGCAGTCCGCCGACAGTACAGGAGACCCAGTACTTC
size: -; V: TRBV11-1; J: TRBJ2-1; D: -; CDR3: CVSSLPRVDNEQFF; DNA: TGTGTCAGCAGCTTACCCAGGGTGGACAATGAGCAGTTCTTC
size: -; V: TRBV6-1; J: TRBJ2-1; D: TRBD2; CDR3: CASSIREDYNEQFF; DNA: TGTGCCAGCAGTATTCGGGAGGATTACAATGAGCAGTTCTTC
size: few; V: TRBV7-3; J: TRBJ2-1; D: TRBD2; CDR3: CASSLTPTSGYNEQFF; DNA: TGTGCCAGCAGCTTAACACCGACTAGCGGATACAATGAGCAGTTCTTC
size: -; V: TRBV7-9; J: TRBJ1-1; D: -; CDR3: CASTPIGQQNTEAFF; DNA: TGTGCCAGCACCCCTATAGGACAGCAGAACACTGAAGCTTTCTTT
size: -; V: TRBV20-1; J: TRBJ2-5; D: -; CDR3: CSAQTGPTAQYF; DNA: TGCAGTGCTCAGACGGGCCCCACGGCCCAGTACTTC
size: few; V: TRBV12-3/TRBV12-4; J: TRBJ1-2; D: TRBD1; CDR3: CASSFRGQGYGYTF; DNA: TGTGCCAGCAGTTTCCGGGGACAGGGCTATGGCTACACCTTC
size: -; V: TRBV20-1; J: TRBJ2-7; D: TRBD1; CDR3: CSADSGTGIYEQYF; DNA: TGCAGTGCTGATTCCGGGACAGGGATATACGAGCAGTACTTC
size: few; V: TRBV12-3/TRBV12-4; J: TRBJ2-3; D: -; CDR3: CASNRFSRGATDTQYF; DNA: TGTGCCAGCAATCGGTTCTCGAGGGGAGCAACAGATACGCAGTATTTT
size: -; V: TRBV4-1; J: TRBJ2-2; D: TRBD2; CDR3: CASSQLAGGGTGELFF; DNA: TGCGCCAGCAGCCAACTAGCGGGAGGGGGCACCGGGGAGCTGTTTTTT
size: -; V: TRBV7-3; J: TRBJ1-1; D: -; CDR3: CASSASRVDTEAFF; DNA: TGTGCCAGCAGCGCATCGAGGGTCGACACTGAAGCTTTCTTT
size: -; V: TRBV19; J: TRBJ2-3; D: TRBD2; CDR3: CASTGGSDTQYF; DNA: TGTGCCAGTACGGGAGGCTCAGATACGCAGTATTTT
size: -; V: TRBV9; J: TRBJ1-1; D: -; CDR3: CASSVGGGWYTEAFF; DNA: TGTGCCAGCAGCGTAGGGGGAGGGTGGTACACTGAGGCTTTCTTT
size: -; V: TRBV7-9; J: TRBJ2-3; D: -; CDR3: CASSSTGYGTDTQYF; DNA: TGTGCCAGCAGCTCGACGGGGTACGGCACAGATACGCAGTATTTT
size: many; V: TRBV7-9; J: TRBJ2-3; D: TRBD2; CDR3: CASSAGGLTDTQYF; DNA: TGTGCCAGTTCAGCGGGGGGCCTCACAGATACGCAGTATTTT
size: -; V: TRBV5-7; J: TRBJ2-7; D: -; CDR3: CASEYGGRSYEQYF; DNA: TGTGCCAGTGAGTACGGGGGTCGGTCCTACGAGCAGTACTTC
size: -; V: TRBV7-3; J: TRBJ2-3; D: TRBD2; CDR3: CASSSGLGPQYF; DNA: TGTGCCAGCAGCTCGGGACTAGGGCCGCAGTATTTT
size: few; V: TRBV7-8; J: TRBJ2-7; D: TRBD1; CDR3: CASSSGQGRTYEQYF; DNA: TGTGCCAGCAGCTCGGGACAGGGGAGGACCTACGAGCAGTACTTC
size: few; V: TRBV7-2; J: TRBJ2-5; D: TRBD2; CDR3: CASSWTSSLAQYF; DNA: TGTGCCAGCAGCTGGACTAGTTCCCTGGCCCAGTACTTC
size: -; V: TRBV20-1; J: TRBJ2-7; D: -; CDR3: CSARDRGETYEQYF; DNA: TGCAGTGCTAGAGATCGAGGGGAGACCTACGAGCAGTACTTC
size: few; V: TRBV20-1; J: TRBJ1-5; D: -; CDR3: CSVGDLSNQPQHF; DNA: TGCAGTGTGGGGGACCTTAGCAATCAGCCCCAGCATTTT
size: few; V: TRBV6-1; J: TRBJ1-5; D: -; CDR3: CASSSRHLGSQPQHF; DNA: TGTGCCAGCAGTTCCCGACACTTAGGCAGTCAGCCCCAGCATTTT
size: few; V: TRBV5-1; J: TRBJ2-5; D: TRBD2; CDR3: CASSLETSGTWANEQYF; DNA: TGCGCCAGCAGCTTGGAAACTAGCGGGACGTGGGCCAATGAGCAGTACTTC
size: few; V: TRBV7-9; J: TRBJ1-2; D: -; CDR3: CASSAPHPNYGYTF; DNA: TGTGCCAGCAGCGCACCTCATCCTAACTATGGCTACACCTTC
size: -; V: TRBV3-1; J: TRBJ2-3; D: TRBD2; CDR3: CASSQDGLVTDTQYF; DNA: TGTGCCAGCAGCCAAGATGGACTAGTGACAGATACGCAGTATTTT
size: few; V: TRBV20-1; J: TRBJ2-5; D: TRBD1; CDR3: CSARDLSGGKETQYF; DNA: TGCAGTGCTAGAGATTTATCAGGGGGCAAGGAGACCCAGTACTTC
size: -; V: TRBV27; J: TRBJ2-7; D: -; CDR3: CASSLSGGISYNEQYF; DNA: TGTGCCAGCAGTTTATCAGGCGGTATCTCCTACAATGAGCAGTACTTC